The 2 T cell receptor beta chains in this list originate from one sample, sequenced in a study of PD-L1 blockade in urothelial cancer. Data came from immunoSEQ multiplex PCR; TCRdb stores just in-frame clones and leaves some out. Here the sample spans roughly 50,000 clones, 60% to 85% being singletons. The material sequenced was PBMCs, taken around atezolizumab (anti-PD-L1) treatment. Receptors were obtained from a man in his 70s with urothelial cancer.

The chain recombines TRBV4-3 with TRBJ1-1; D uncertain. The V end was cut by 0 bases, the J end by 3 bases, with 11 bases between. Germline-derived CDR1 and CDR2 are LGHNA and YSLEER. The CDR3 length is 15 residues. The CDR3 spells CASSQDRPGYTEAFF. The CDR3 DNA follows: TGCGCCAGCAGCCAAGATCGACCGGGATACACTGAAGCTTTCTTT.

The chain links TRBV11-3 to TRBJ2-1; D call uncertain. Trimming left V 5 bases short and J 15 bases short, with 17 bases between. This CDR3 spans 12 amino acids. Germline CDR1 reads SGHNT; CDR2 reads YENEEA. The CDR3 sequence: CASSRYREVRFF. CDR3 sequence (DNA): TGTGCCAGCAGCCGCTATAGAGAGGTTCGGTTCTTC.